These T cell receptor beta chains were read from a single sample in a study of T-cell memory formation after mild COVID-19. Each CDR3 protein is one row after TCRdb ran MiXCR on the 5' RACE reads. Of under 300,000 distinct CDR3 sequences in the sample, under 20% were seen once. The sequenced material came from PBMCs or a T cell subset sorted from them (not recorded which). Every receptor here comes from a man between 18 and 35 years old who had mild COVID-19 (a few samples of this study predate the infection). Cell type and time point are not known. The CDR3 runs from the conserved cysteine through the conserved F or W. D genes are given only for firm matches. Expanded clones get a size class; other rows say once, few or many, or leave the size out.

d_call	clone_size	v_call	j_call	cdr3_aa	cdr3_nt
.	few	TRBV6-4	TRBJ2-1	CASSEWQSSYNEQFF	TGTGCCAGCAGTGAATGGCAGAGCTCCTACAATGAGCAGTTCTTC
.	few	TRBV7-7	TRBJ2-2	CASSPTGRGRNTGELFF	TGTGCTAGCAGCCCCACAGGGCGGGGGAGGAACACCGGGGAGCTGTTTTTT
.	.	TRBV30	TRBJ1-4	CAWQRSANEKLFF	TGTGCCTGGCAGAGGTCAGCTAATGAAAAACTGTTTTTT
.	.	TRBV20-1	TRBJ2-2	CSAREAPGSAGELFF	TGCAGTGCTAGAGAGGCGCCGGGGTCGGCCGGGGAGCTGTTTTTT
TRBD1	few	TRBV6-2/TRBV6-3	TRBJ1-2	CASIQGGNYGYTF	TGTGCCAGCATCCAGGGGGGCAACTATGGCTACACCTTC
TRBD1	few	TRBV5-1	TRBJ2-2	CASSQGQVGELFF	TGCGCCAGCAGCCAGGGACAGGTCGGGGAGCTGTTTTTT
.	few	TRBV14	TRBJ2-2	CASSQDIGTLDTGELFF	TGTGCCAGCAGCCAAGATATAGGTACTCTGGACACCGGGGAGCTGTTTTTT
.	.	TRBV3-1	TRBJ1-4	CASSRGLKEKLFF	TGTGCCAGCAGCCGGGGCCTTAAAGAAAAACTGTTTTTT
.	few	TRBV4-1	TRBJ2-2	CASSQDTVLSRRENTGELFF	TGCGCCAGCAGCCAAGATACGGTTTTGAGTCGGCGGGAAAACACCGGGGAGCTGTTTTTT
.	.	TRBV7-2	TRBJ1-1	CASSPSRQSNTEAFF	TGTGCCAGCAGCCCATCCAGGCAGTCGAACACTGAAGCTTTCTTT
.	few	TRBV7-8	TRBJ1-1	CASSQDRLPSKAFF	TGTGCCAGCAGCCAAGACAGGTTGCCTAGTAAAGCTTTCTTT
.	.	TRBV12-3/TRBV12-4	TRBJ1-2	CASSFWGEGGYTF	TGTGCCAGCAGTTTTTGGGGGGAGGGAGGCTACACCTTC
TRBD1	.	TRBV6-2/TRBV6-3	TRBJ2-2	CASGQGISGELFF	TGTGCCAGCGGACAGGGTATTTCCGGGGAGCTGTTTTTT
.	few	TRBV2	TRBJ2-5	CARTAAAGTQYF	TGTGCCAGGACGGCGGCGGCGGGGACCCAGTACTTC